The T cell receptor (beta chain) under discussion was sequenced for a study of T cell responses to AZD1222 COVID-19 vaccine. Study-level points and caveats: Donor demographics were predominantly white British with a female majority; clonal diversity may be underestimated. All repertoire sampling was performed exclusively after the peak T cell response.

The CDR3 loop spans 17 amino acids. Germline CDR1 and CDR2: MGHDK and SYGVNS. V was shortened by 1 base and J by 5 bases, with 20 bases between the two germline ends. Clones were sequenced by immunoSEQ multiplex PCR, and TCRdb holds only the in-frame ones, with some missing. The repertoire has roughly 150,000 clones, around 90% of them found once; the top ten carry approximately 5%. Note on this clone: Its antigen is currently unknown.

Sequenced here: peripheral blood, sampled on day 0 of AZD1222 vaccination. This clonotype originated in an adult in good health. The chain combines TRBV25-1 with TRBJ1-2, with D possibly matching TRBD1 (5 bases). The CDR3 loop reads CASSESYGAANLYGYTF. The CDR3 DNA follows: TGTGCCAGCAGTGAATCGTATGGGGCCGCCAACCTTTATGGCTACACCTTC.